Listed here are 22 T cell receptor beta chains from one sample, sequenced in a study of blood T cell repertoires in COVID-19. This table comes from immunoSEQ multiplex PCR, and its TCRdb copy is limited to in-frame clones, with some not included. The sample holds some 78,000 clones, 80% to 95% seen once. The sequenced sample consisted of peripheral blood. The source of these receptors is a woman aged 50 to 60 in a cohort sampled during active COVID-19.

This clone was detected once. The CDR3 DNA reads as TGTGCCTGGAGTGTGGGGACACCCTCGCGTGGCTACACCTTC. This translates into CAWSVGTPSRGYTF. The rearrangement links TRBV30 to TRBJ1-2, with a weak D call TRBD1 (6 bases). CDR3 length: 14 residues. With 0 bases removed from V and 7 bases from J, the gap between germline ends came to 15 bases. The germline gives CDR1 GTSNPN, CDR2 SVGIG (reference sequence).

The chain links TRBV5-1 to TRBJ1-2, with a possible D match to TRBD1 (6 bases). The CDR3 spans 12 residues. Trimming took 2 bases from V and 8 from J, leaving 10 bases between them. Germline V gives CDR1 SGHRS, CDR2 YFSETQ. The CDR3 protein is CASSLGGQGYTF. The CDR3 DNA is TGCGCCAGCAGCTTAGGGGGTCAAGGCTACACCTTC.

CDR3 bases: TGTGCCAGCACCCTACCCCAGGCAGGCGGCTACACCTTC. Translated, it gives CASTLPQAGGYTF. This chain links TRBV7-2 with TRBJ1-2; D gene unclear. V lost 7 bases to trimming and J lost 8 bases, with 17 bases between them. Germline lookup yields CDR1 SGHTA and CDR2 FQGNSA. This CDR3 is 13 amino acids long.

This clone was recorded only once. This chain uses TRBV10-1 with TRBJ2-3; TRBD2 matches at 12 bases. From germline, CDR1 is WNHNN and CDR2 SYGVQD (reference sequence). The V gene end was trimmed by 6 bases and the J gene end by 1 base; junction bases not matched to a gene: 5. The CDR3 runs to 16 residues. CDR3 bases: TGCGCCAGCAGGGAGACTAGCGGGAGTGGCACAGATACGCAGTATTTT. Translating it yields CASRETSGSGTDTQYF.

The chain links TRBV27 to TRBJ2-7; TRBD2 matches at 7 bases. J lost 7 bases, V lost 5 bases, and 11 bases had no gene match. The CDR3 is 14 amino acids. Germline V gene data show CDR1 as MNHEY and CDR2 as SMNVEV (reference sequence). The CDR3 is CASSPRLAREEQYF. The CDR3 nucleotides read TGTGCCAGCAGTCCCCGACTAGCCCGGGAAGAGCAGTACTTC.

The chain couples TRBV25-1 to TRBJ2-5, with 7 bases lining up with TRBD1. CDR1 MGHDK and CDR2 SYGVNS come from the germline V gene. The J segment lost 5 bases and the V segment lost 4 bases, leaving 10 bases of the junction unmatched. There are 15 residues in the CDR3. The CDR3 DNA sequence: TGTGCCAGCAGTGGGGCGAGGGGGCAGGTGGAGACCCAGTACTTC. It translates to CASSGARGQVETQYF.

The genes are TRBV28 and TRBJ2-7; maybe TRBD2 (6 bases). CDR1 and CDR2 (germline): MDHEN, SYDVKM. Trimming pared 7 bases from V and 2 bases from J, leaving 21 bases between. CDR3 length: 16 residues. CDR3 loop: CASTQAPGLSPYEQYF. The CDR3 DNA follows: TGTGCCAGCACCCAAGCGCCGGGACTGTCCCCCTACGAGCAGTACTTC.

V usage is TRBV24-1 and J usage is TRBJ2-7; D is ambiguous. With 3 bases removed from V and 6 bases from J, the gap between germline ends came to 17 bases. This CDR3 is built from 15 residues. Germline values: CDR1 KGHDR, CDR2 SFDVKD. This CDR3 reads CATSDARGLWSEQYF. CDR3 sequence (DNA): TGTGCCACCAGTGATGCCCGAGGCCTTTGGAGCGAGCAGTACTTC.

The chain employs TRBV5-1 and TRBJ2-2; D unresolved. Looked up from germline, CDR1 is SGHRS and CDR2 is YFSETQ. Trimming took 5 bases from V and 6 from J, leaving 20 bases between them. This CDR3 is 16 amino acids long. The CDR3 bases are TGCGCCAGCAGGCTGGATGGAGCGCGGATGGCCGGGGAGCTGTTTTTT. As protein: CASRLDGARMAGELFF.

This clone appeared a single time. J is TRBJ2-3 and V is TRBV29-1; 10 bases map to TRBD2. CDR3 length: 14 amino acids. CDR1 and CDR2 from the germline V gene are SQVTM and ANQGSEA. Trimming at V came to 6 bases and at J to 5 bases, leaving 8 bases not matched to a gene. The CDR3 loop is CSVLKGLAIDTQYF. CDR3 nucleotides: TGCAGCGTCCTAAAGGGACTAGCGATAGATACGCAGTATTTT.

The J gene is TRBJ2-1, the V gene TRBV7-6, with D possibly matching TRBD2 (5 bases). The germline V gene has CDR1 SGHVS and CDR2 FNYEAQ. The germline V and J ends were trimmed by 5 bases and 10 bases, with 9 bases remaining between them. The CDR3 spans 11 residues. CDR3: CASSPAVEQFF. DNA for the CDR3: TGTGCCAGCAGCCCAGCGGTCGAGCAGTTCTTC.

This chain joins TRBV28 and TRBJ1-6; TRBD1 matches at 9 bases. Germline CDR1 and CDR2: MDHEN and SYDVKM. CDR3 length: 14 amino acids. The junction had 7 bases not matched to a gene; V was cut back by 8 bases and J by 8 bases. The CDR3 nucleotides read TGTGCCAGCGGATCGGGACAGGGTGATTCACCCCTCCACTTT. Translating gives CASGSGQGDSPLHF.

The gene calls are TRBV6-5 and TRBJ1-1; tentatively, D is TRBD1 (6 bases). The CDR3 runs to 14 residues. Per germline, CDR1 MNHEY and CDR2 SVGAGI. V shed 5 bases and J shed 2 bases, with 12 bases lying between them. CDR3 protein: CASSRTGINTEAFF. CDR3 in DNA: TGTGCCAGCAGTCGAACAGGGATTAACACTGAAGCTTTCTTT.

The CDR3 bases are TGTGCCAGTAGTTGGACAGGGGGCAGGACAGATACGCAGTATTTT. Translating it yields CASSWTGGRTDTQYF. The gene calls are TRBV19 and TRBJ2-3, with TRBD1 identical over 11 bases. V lost 5 bases to trimming and J lost 3 bases; unmatched junction nucleotides: 4. The germline gives CDR1 LNHDA, CDR2 SQIVND (reference sequence). This CDR3 is 15 amino acids long.

This chain joins TRBV10-3 and TRBJ2-3, with 7 bases lining up with TRBD2. Trimming took 6 bases from V and 4 from J; bases not matched to a gene: 10. The CDR3 loop spans 15 amino acids. Germline-derived CDR1 and CDR2 are ENHRY and SYGVKD. DNA for the CDR3: TGTGCCATCAGCCCCTCGGCGGGAGCCCCAGATACGCAGTATTTT. This codes for CAISPSAGAPDTQYF.

This chain links TRBV3-1 (or the pseudogene TRBV3-2) with TRBJ2-7; D remains ambiguous. Trimming removed 4 bases from V and 5 bases from J, with 15 bases in between. The CDR3 has 14 amino acids. Germline V gives CDR1 LGHDT, CDR2 YNNKEL (reference sequence). This chain's CDR3 is CASSPRLQRDEQYF. The DNA for the CDR3 is TGTGCCAGCAGCCCACGATTGCAGCGCGACGAGCAGTACTTC.

V usage is TRBV12-3 or TRBV12-4 and J usage is TRBJ1-4; the D is unclear. This CDR3 is 12 amino acids long. V shed 5 bases and J shed 8 bases, with 9 bases lying between them. In nucleotides, the CDR3 is TGTGCCAGCAGTAGCCGAATGGAAAAACTGTTTTTT. This codes for CASSSRMEKLFF.

The V call is TRBV10-3, the J call TRBJ1-3; D not certain. Trimming removed 10 bases at V and 4 bases at J, with 17 bases between. The CDR3 extends over 14 amino acids. Germline CDR1 reads ENHRY; CDR2 reads SYGVKD. The chain's CDR3 is CATGLSGGGNTIYF. CDR3 coding DNA: TGTGCCACCGGACTCTCCGGAGGGGGAAACACCATATATTTT.

V gene TRBV6-5 combines with J gene TRBJ2-6; a possible D gene is TRBD1 (6 bases). There are 15 residues in the CDR3. CDR1 is MNHEY, CDR2 SVGAGI, per germline. Trimming took 6 bases from V and 0 from J, leaving 9 bases between them. The CDR3 spells CASSRQASGANVLTF. DNA for the CDR3: TGTGCCAGCAGCCGACAGGCCTCTGGGGCCAACGTCCTGACTTTC.

This chain joins TRBV11-2 and TRBJ2-6; 9 bases match TRBD1. This CDR3 is built from 17 residues. Per the germline V gene, CDR1 is SGHAT and CDR2 is FQNNGV. Unmatched junction bases numbered 4, after V lost 1 base and J lost 3 bases. In DNA form, the CDR3 reads TGTGCCAGCAGCTTAGTCCGGGACAGGGTTGGGGCCAACGTCCTGACTTTC. Amino acid sequence: CASSLVRDRVGANVLTF. Variable domain in full (rest from reference TRBV11-2 and TRBJ2-6): EAGVAQSPRYKIIEKRQSVAFWCNPISGHATLYWYQQILGQGPKLLIQFQNNGVVDDSQLPKDRFSAERLKGVDSTLKIQPAKLEDSAVYLCASSLVRDRVGANVLTFGAGSRLTVL.

The chain carries TRBV5-1 and TRBJ2-3; 11 bases fit TRBD1. The CDR3 is made up of 16 amino acids. V was pared by 4 bases and J by 1 base, with 5 bases of the junction left unmatched. Germline CDR1 reads SGHRS; CDR2 reads YFSETQ. The CDR3 spells CASSGTGGRGTDTQYF. CDR3 nucleotides: TGCGCCAGCAGCGGGACAGGGGGAAGAGGCACAGATACGCAGTATTTT.

V and J are TRBV7-3 and TRBJ2-1; the D is unclear. CDR1 is SGHTA and CDR2 is FQGTGA in the germline V gene. The CDR3 spans 14 residues. V was trimmed by 5 bases and J by 0 bases, leaving 8 bases between them. CDR3: CASSVENSYNEQFF. DNA of the CDR3: TGTGCCAGCAGCGTGGAGAACTCCTACAATGAGCAGTTCTTC.